The clone carrying this TCR beta chain was seen a few times. The data belong to a study of identical twins. TCRdb passed the 5' RACE reads through MiXCR, listing each CDR3 protein once. The sample shows 1.5 million to 2 million distinct CDR3 sequences, about 30% of them seen only once. The sequenced sample was cord blood. The receptor comes from a newborn girl in good health.

CDR3 nucleotides: TGTGCCAGCAGCCGACTTATTCCGACCGATGAGCAGTTCTTC. Translation: CASSRLIPTDEQFF. The gene calls are TRBV3-1 and TRBJ2-1; D is unresolved. The CDR3 totals 14 residues. From germline, CDR1 is LGHDT and CDR2 YNNKEL (reference sequence). V gave up 4 bases and J gave up 8 bases, with 15 bases separating them.